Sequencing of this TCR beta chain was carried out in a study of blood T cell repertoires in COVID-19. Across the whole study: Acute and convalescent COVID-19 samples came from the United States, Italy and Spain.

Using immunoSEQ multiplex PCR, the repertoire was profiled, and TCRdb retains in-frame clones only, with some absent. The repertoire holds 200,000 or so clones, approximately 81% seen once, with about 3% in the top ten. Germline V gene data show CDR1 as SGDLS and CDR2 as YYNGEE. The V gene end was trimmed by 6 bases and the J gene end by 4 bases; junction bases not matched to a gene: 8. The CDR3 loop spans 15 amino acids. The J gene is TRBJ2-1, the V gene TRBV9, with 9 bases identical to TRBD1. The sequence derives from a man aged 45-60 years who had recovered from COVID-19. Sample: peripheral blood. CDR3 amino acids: CASTLGDRAYNEQFF. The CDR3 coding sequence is TGTGCCAGCACCCTAGGGGACAGGGCATACAATGAGCAGTTCTTC.